This passage covers 9 T cell receptor beta chains from one sample sequenced in a study of control samples from healthy donors and cancer patients. Some clones are missing from TCRdb's copy, which holds only in-frame ones; the method was immunoSEQ multiplex PCR. The sample shows 90,000 to 150,000 clones, approximately 89% of them seen only once. The specimen sequenced was blood. The source is a middle-aged man in good health.

This chain uses TRBV6-4 with TRBJ2-2; D may be TRBD1 or TRBD2 (5 bases each). Germline CDR1 MRHNA, CDR2 SNTAGT. V shed 3 bases and J shed 5 bases, with 13 bases lying between them. The CDR3 covers 15 residues. CDR3 residues: CASSEGDGETGELFF. The CDR3 nucleotides are TGTGCCAGCAGTGAAGGGGACGGGGAAACCGGGGAGCTGTTTTTT.

The chain has TRBV5-5 and TRBJ2-7; TRBD2 agrees at 7 bases. After removal of 4 bases from V and 2 bases from J, the junction contained 3 bases not matched to a gene. This CDR3 contains 13 residues. CDR1 SGHKS and CDR2 YYEKEE come from the germline V gene (reference sequence). The chain's CDR3 is CASSLGLTYEQYF. CDR3 bases: TGTGCCAGCAGCCTGGGACTAACCTACGAGCAGTACTTC.

There are a few counts of this clone. The chain is built from TRBV5-4 and TRBJ2-1, with 10 bases matching TRBD1. The CDR3 runs 15 residues. V lost 6 bases, J lost 9 bases, and 12 bases stayed unmatched. Per the germline V gene, CDR1 is SGHNT and CDR2 is YYREEE (reference sequence). DNA of the CDR3: TGTGCCAGCATGGCGGGACAGGGGTTTCTCAGTGAGCAGTTCTTC. Translation: CASMAGQGFLSEQFF.

This sequence joins TRBV18 and TRBJ2-7; D gene unclear. This CDR3 region has 14 residues. Germline lookup yields CDR1 KGHSH and CDR2 LQKENI. With 4 bases removed from V and 1 base from J, the gap between germline ends came to 11 bases. The CDR3 loop is CASSRDSRSYEQYF. The CDR3 DNA is TGTGCCAGCTCACGGGATAGTCGGTCCTACGAGCAGTACTTC.

The genes are TRBV5-1 and TRBJ1-2; 8 bases are a match to TRBD1. J was trimmed by 8 bases and V by 3 bases; bases with no gene match: 9. Germline V gene lookup returns CDR1 SGHRS and CDR2 YFSETQ. The CDR3 consists of 14 residues. The DNA for the CDR3 is TGCGCCAGCAGCTCCGGACAGGGTTTAGGGGGCTACACCTTC. The encoded protein is CASSSGQGLGGYTF. Full variable domain (rest looked up from reference TRBV5-1 and TRBJ1-2): KAGVTQTPRYLIKTRGQQVTLSCSPISGHRSVSWYQQTPGQGLQFLFEYFSETQRNKGNFPGRFSGRQFSNSRSEMNVSTLELGDSALYLCASSSGQGLGGYTFGSGTRLTVV.

This chain joins TRBV6-5 and TRBJ1-5; D not certain. CDR1 and CDR2 (germline): MNHEY, SVGAGI. The length of the CDR3 is 15 residues. V lost 4 bases to trimming and J lost 0 bases, with 10 bases between them. Here the CDR3 reads CASSLNSLSNQPQHF. The CDR3 DNA is TGTGCCAGCAGTTTAAACAGCCTTAGCAATCAGCCCCAGCATTTT.

The gene calls are TRBV7-2 and TRBJ2-1; D not resolved. The germline gives CDR1 SGHTA, CDR2 FQGNSA. This CDR3 has 11 amino acids. V was trimmed by 5 bases and J by 8 bases, leaving 7 bases between them. CDR3 in DNA: TGTGCCAGCAGCGAATTCGATGAGCAGTTCTTC. It encodes CASSEFDEQFF.

The chain carries TRBV11-3 and TRBJ1-1; perhaps TRBD1 as D (5 bases). Germline V lookup: CDR1 SGHNT, CDR2 YENEEA. V dropped 3 bases and J dropped 1 base, with 18 bases sitting between them. The CDR3 spans 17 residues. The CDR3 DNA reads as TGTGCCAGCAGCTTCCCCGGGGGATCGAGGGGGAACACTGAAGCTTTCTTT. Amino acids: CASSFPGGSRGNTEAFF.

In DNA form, the CDR3 reads TGTGCCAGCCTACAGGGGGGGTATGGCTACACCTTC. Residues: CASLQGGYGYTF. The genes are TRBV12-3 or TRBV12-4 and TRBJ1-2, with 8 bases that match TRBD1. The length of the CDR3 is 12 residues. The V segment lost 8 bases and the J segment 5 bases; nucleotides outside the gene matches: 4.